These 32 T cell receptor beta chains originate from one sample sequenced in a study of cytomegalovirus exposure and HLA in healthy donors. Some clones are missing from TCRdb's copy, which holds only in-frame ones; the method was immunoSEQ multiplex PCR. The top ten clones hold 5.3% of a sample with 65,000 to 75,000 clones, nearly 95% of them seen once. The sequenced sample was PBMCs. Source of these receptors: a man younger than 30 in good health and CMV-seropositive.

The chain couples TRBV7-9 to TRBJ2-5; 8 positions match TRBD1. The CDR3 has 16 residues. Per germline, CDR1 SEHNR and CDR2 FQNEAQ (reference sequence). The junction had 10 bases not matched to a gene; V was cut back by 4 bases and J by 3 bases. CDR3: CASSSSGQGVEETQYF. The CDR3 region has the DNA TGTGCCAGCAGCTCATCTGGACAGGGAGTTGAAGAGACCCAGTACTTC.

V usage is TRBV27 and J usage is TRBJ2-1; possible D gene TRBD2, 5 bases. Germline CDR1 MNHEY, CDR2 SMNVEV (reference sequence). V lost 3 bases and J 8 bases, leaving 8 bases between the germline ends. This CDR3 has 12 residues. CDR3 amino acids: CASSLSGDEQFF. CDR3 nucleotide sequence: TGTGCCAGCAGTTTGTCCGGGGATGAGCAGTTCTTC.

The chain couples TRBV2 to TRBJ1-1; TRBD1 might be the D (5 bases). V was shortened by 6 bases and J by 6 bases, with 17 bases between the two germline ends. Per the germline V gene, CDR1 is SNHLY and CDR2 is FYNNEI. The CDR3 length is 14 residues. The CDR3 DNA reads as TGTGCCAGCAGGGTCCCAGGGCCGGTGGCTGAAGCTTTCTTT. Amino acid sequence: CASRVPGPVAEAFF.

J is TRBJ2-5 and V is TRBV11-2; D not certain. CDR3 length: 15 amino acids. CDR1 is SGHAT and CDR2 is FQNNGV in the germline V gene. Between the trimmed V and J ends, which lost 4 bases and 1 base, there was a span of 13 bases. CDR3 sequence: CASSSAAVAQETQYF. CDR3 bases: TGTGCCAGCAGCTCCGCGGCGGTGGCCCAAGAGACCCAGTACTTC.

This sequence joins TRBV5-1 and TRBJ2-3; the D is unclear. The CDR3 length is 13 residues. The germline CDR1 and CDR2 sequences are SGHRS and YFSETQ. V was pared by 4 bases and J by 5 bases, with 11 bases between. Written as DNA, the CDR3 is TGCGCCAGCAGCGAGGAGAGAGGAGATACGCAGTATTTT. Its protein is CASSEERGDTQYF.

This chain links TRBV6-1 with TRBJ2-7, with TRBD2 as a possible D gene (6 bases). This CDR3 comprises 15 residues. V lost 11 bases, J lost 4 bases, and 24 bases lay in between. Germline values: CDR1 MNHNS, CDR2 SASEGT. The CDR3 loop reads CAGTPHLSYPYEQYF. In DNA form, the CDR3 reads TGTGCCGGGACTCCACACCTCAGCTATCCTTACGAGCAGTACTTC.

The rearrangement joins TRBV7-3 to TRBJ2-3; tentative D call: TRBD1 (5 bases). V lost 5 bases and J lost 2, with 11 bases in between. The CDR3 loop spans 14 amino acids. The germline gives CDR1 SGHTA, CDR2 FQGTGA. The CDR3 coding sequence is TGTGCCAGCAGCCAACAGGCTTACACAGATACGCAGTATTTT. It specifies CASSQQAYTDTQYF.

The CDR3 nucleotides read TGTGCCAGCAGTACTCTTCTAGCGTCCGAAAATGAGCAGTTCTTC. Protein product: CASSTLLASENEQFF. The chain joins TRBV27 to TRBJ2-1, with D tentatively TRBD2 (6 bases). V lost 5 bases to trimming and J lost 7 bases, with 18 bases between them. Germline V gives CDR1 MNHEY, CDR2 SMNVEV (reference sequence). This CDR3 has 15 amino acids.

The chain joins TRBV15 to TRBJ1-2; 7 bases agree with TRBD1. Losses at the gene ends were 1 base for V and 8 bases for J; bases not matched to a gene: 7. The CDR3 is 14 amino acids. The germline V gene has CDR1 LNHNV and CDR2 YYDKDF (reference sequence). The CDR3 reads CATSRGQGSRGYTF. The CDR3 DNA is TGTGCCACCAGCAGAGGACAGGGTTCAAGGGGCTACACCTTC.

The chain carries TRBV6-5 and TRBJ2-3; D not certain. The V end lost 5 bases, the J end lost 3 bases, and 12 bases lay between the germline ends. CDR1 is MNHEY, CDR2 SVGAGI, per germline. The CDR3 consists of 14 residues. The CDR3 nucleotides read TGTGCCAGCAGTGACTTGGCCCTGACAGATACGCAGTATTTT. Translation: CASSDLALTDTQYF.

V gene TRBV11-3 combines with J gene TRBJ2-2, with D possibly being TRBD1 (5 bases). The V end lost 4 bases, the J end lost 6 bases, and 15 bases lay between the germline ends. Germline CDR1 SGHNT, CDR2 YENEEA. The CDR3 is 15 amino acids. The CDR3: CASSSSVQGSGELFF. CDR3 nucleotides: TGTGCCAGCAGCTCGAGCGTGCAGGGTTCCGGGGAGCTGTTTTTT.

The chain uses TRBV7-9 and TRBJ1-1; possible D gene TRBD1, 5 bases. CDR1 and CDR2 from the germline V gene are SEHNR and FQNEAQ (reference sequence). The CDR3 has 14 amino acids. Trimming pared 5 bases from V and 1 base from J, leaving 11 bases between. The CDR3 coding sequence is TGTGCCAGCAGCGCCGTGGGGGGGAACACTGAAGCTTTCTTT. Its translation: CASSAVGGNTEAFF.

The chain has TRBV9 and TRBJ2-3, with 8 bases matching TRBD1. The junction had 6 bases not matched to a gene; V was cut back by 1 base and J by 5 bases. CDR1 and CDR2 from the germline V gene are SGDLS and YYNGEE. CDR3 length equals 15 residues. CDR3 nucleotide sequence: TGTGCCAGCAGCGTACAGGGGGCGCGGGTAGATACGCAGTATTTT. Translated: CASSVQGARVDTQYF.

CDR3 protein: CATLQGPMNTEAFF. The CDR3, as DNA: TGTGCCACGCTACAGGGCCCAATGAACACTGAAGCTTTCTTT. The chain carries TRBV2 and TRBJ1-1; TRBD1 is a possible D gene (6 bases). The CDR3 contains 14 residues. Germline CDR1 and CDR2: SNHLY and FYNNEI. The V end was cut by 10 bases, the J end by 0 bases, with 15 bases between.

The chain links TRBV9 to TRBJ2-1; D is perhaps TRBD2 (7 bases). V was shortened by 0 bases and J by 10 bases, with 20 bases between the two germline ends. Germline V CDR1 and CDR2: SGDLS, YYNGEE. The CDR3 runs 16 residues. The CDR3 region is CASSVALPGGPGEQFF. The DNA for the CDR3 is TGTGCCAGCAGCGTAGCTCTTCCGGGGGGCCCGGGGGAGCAGTTCTTC. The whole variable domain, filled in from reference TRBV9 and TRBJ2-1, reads DSGVTQTPKHLITATGQRVTLRCSPRSGDLSVYWYQQSLDQGLQFLIQYYNGEERAKGNILERFSAQQFPDLHSELNLSSLELGDSALYFCASSVALPGGPGEQFFGPGTRLTVL.

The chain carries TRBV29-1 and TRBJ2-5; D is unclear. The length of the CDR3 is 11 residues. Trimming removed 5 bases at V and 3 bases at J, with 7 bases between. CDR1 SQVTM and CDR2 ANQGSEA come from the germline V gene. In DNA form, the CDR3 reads TGCAGCGTTTTCGGAGAAGAGACCCAGTACTTC. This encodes CSVFGEETQYF.

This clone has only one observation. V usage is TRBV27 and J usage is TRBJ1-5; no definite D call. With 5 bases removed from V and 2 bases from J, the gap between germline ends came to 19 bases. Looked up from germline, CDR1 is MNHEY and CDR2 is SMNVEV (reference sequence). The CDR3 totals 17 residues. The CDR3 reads CASSTAPIRSGNQPQHF. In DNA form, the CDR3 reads TGTGCCAGCAGTACCGCCCCTATCCGAAGCGGCAATCAGCCCCAGCATTTT.

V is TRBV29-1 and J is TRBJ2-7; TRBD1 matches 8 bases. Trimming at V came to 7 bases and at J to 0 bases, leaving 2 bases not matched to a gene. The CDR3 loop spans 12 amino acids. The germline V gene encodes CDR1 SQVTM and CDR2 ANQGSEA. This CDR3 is CSAGTGSYEQYF. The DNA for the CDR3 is TGCAGCGCCGGGACAGGCTCCTACGAGCAGTACTTC.

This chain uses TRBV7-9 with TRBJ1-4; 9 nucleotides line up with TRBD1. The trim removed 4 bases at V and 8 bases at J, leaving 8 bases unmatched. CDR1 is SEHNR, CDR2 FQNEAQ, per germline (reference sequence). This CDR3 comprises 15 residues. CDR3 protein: CASSWGTDRGEKLFF. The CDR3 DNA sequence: TGTGCCAGCAGCTGGGGAACTGACAGGGGGGAAAAACTGTTTTTT.

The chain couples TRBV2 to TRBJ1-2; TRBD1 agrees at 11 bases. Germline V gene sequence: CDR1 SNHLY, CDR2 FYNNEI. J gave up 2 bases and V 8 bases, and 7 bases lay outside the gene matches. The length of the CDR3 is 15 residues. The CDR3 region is CASHTGTGGNYGYTF. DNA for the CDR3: TGTGCCAGCCATACCGGGACAGGGGGGAACTATGGCTACACCTTC. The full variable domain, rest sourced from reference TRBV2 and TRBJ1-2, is EPEVTQTPSHQVTQMGQEVILRCVPISNHLYFYWYRQILGQKVEFLVSFYNNEISEKSEIFDDQFSVERPDGSNFTLKIRSTKLEDSAMYFCASHTGTGGNYGYTFGSGTRLTVV.

CDR3 residues: CAVYGFSSYEQYF. The CDR3 nucleotides are TGTGCCGTCTACGGGTTTTCCTCCTACGAGCAGTACTTC. The V and J genes are TRBV7-8 and TRBJ2-7; D is ambiguous. In germline, CDR1 is SGHVS, CDR2 FQNEAQ. The CDR3 has 13 residues. V lost 11 bases and J 0 bases, leaving 14 bases between the germline ends.

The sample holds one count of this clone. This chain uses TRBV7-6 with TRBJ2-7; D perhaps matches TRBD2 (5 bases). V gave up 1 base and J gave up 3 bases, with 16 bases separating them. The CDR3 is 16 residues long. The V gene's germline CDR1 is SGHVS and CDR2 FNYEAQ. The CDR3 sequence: CASSLEGETTRYEQYF. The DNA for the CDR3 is TGTGCCAGCAGCTTAGAGGGCGAGACTACCCGCTACGAGCAGTACTTC.

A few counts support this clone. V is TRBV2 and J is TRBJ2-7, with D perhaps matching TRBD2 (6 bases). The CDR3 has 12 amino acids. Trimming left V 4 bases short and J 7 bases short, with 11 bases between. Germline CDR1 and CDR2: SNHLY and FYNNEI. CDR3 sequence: CASSASAGEQYF. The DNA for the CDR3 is TGTGCCAGCAGTGCATCGGCGGGGGAGCAGTACTTC. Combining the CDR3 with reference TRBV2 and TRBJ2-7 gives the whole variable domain EPEVTQTPSHQVTQMGQEVILRCVPISNHLYFYWYRQILGQKVEFLVSFYNNEISEKSEIFDDQFSVERPDGSNFTLKIRSTKLEDSAMYFCASSASAGEQYFGPGTRLTVT.

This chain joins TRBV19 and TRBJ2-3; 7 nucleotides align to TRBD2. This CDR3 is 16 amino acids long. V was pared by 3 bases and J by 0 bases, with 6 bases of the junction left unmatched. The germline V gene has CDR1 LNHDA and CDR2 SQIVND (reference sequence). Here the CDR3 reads CASSILLADSTDTQYF. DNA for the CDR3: TGTGCCAGTAGTATCCTCCTAGCGGATAGCACAGATACGCAGTATTTT.

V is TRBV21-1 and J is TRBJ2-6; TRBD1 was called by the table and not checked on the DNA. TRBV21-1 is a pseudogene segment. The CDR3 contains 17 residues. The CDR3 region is CASSVRQRSSGANVLTF. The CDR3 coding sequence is TGTGCCAGCAGCGTACGACAACGTAGCTCTGGGGCCAACGTCCTGACTTTC.

The CDR3 DNA is TGTGCCAGCAGTGAGGGCTCCGGCTCTGGGGCCAACGTCCTGACTTTC. Its protein product is CASSEGSGSGANVLTF. The V and J genes are TRBV6-1 and TRBJ2-6; no reliable D call. Per the germline V gene, CDR1 is MNHNS and CDR2 is SASEGT. The CDR3 contains 16 residues. Trimming removed 3 bases at V and 0 bases at J, with 9 bases between.

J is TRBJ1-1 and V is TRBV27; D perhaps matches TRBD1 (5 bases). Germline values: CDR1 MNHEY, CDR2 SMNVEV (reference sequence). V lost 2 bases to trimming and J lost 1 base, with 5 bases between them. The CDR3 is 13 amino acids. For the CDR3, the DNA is TGTGCCAGCAGTTTACAGGGGAACACTGAAGCTTTCTTT. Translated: CASSLQGNTEAFF.

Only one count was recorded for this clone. CDR3 nucleotides: TGCAGCGCTGCGGACAGGGACTCCTACGAGCAGTACTTC. Translation gives CSAADRDSYEQYF. The V call is TRBV29-1, the J call TRBJ2-7, with 8 bases matching TRBD1. CDR1 and CDR2 (germline): SQVTM, ANQGSEA. V shed 7 bases, J shed 0 bases, and the junction held 5 bases outside the gene matches. The CDR3 is 13 residues long.

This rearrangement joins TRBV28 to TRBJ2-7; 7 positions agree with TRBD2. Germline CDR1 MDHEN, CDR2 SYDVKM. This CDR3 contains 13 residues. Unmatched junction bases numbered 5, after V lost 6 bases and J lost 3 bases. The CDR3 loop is CASRAGRGYEQYF. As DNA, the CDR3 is TGTGCCAGCAGAGCGGGGAGGGGCTACGAGCAGTACTTC.

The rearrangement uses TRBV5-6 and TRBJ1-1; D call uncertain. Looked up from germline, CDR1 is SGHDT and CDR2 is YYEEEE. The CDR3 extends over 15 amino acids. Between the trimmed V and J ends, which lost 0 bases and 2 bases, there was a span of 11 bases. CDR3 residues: CASSLVGRDNTEAFF. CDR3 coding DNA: TGTGCCAGCAGCTTGGTGGGTCGGGATAACACTGAAGCTTTCTTT.

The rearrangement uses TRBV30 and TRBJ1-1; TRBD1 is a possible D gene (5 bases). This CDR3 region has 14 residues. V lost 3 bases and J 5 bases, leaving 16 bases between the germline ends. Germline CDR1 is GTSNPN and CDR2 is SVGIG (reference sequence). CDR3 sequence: CAWSAGRGVTEAFF. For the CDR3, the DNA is TGTGCCTGGAGCGCCGGGAGGGGCGTGACTGAAGCTTTCTTT.

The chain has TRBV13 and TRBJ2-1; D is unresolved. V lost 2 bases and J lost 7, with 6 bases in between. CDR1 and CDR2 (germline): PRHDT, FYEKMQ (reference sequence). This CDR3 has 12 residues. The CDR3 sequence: CASSLTGNEQFF. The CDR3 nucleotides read TGTGCCAGCAGCTTAACCGGGAATGAGCAGTTCTTC.